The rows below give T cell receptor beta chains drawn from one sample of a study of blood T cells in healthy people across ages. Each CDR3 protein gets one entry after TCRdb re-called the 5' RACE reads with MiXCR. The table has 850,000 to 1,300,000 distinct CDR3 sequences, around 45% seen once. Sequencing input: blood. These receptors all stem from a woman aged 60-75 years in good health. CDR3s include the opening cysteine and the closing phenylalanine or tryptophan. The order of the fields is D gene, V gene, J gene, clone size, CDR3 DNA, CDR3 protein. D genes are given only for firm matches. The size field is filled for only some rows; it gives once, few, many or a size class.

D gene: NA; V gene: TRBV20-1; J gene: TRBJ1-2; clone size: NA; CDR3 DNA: TGCAGTGCTAGAGATAGGGGGGTAGGAGACAGACTAGCTAACTATGGCTACACCTTC; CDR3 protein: CSARDRGVGDRLANYGYTF
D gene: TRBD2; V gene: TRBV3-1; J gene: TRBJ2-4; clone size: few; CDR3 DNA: TGTGCCAGCAGCCAATGGACTAGTCAGGCCAAAAACATTCAGTACTTC; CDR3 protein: CASSQWTSQAKNIQYF
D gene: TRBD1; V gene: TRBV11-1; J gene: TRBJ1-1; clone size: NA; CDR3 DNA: TGTGCCAGCAGCCATAGCGGAGACGGACAGGGTAGTTCTGAAGCTTTCTTT; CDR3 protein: CASSHSGDGQGSSEAFF
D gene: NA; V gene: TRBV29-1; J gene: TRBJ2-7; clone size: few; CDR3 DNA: TGCAGCGGGGGGCGGGACAGTTACGAGCAGTACTTC; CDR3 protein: CSGGRDSYEQYF
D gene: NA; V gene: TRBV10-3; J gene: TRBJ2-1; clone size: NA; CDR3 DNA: TGTGCCATCAGGGAGGAGGGCCGGCAGTTCTTC; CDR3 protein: CAIREEGRQFF
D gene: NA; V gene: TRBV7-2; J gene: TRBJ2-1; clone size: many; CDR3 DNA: TGTGCCAGCAGTCGAGCCTACAATGAGCAGTTCTTC; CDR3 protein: CASSRAYNEQFF
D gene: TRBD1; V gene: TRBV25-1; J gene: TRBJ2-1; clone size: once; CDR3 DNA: TGTGCCAGCAGGAACACAGGGGGCCAGGGGAATGAGCGGTTCTTC; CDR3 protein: CASRNTGGQGNERFF
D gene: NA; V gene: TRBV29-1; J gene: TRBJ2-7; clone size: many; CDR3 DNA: TGCAGCGTGGCCGGGACATCGACCTACGAGCAGTACTTC; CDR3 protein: CSVAGTSTYEQYF
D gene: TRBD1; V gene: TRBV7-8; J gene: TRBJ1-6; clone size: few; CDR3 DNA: TGTGCCAGCAGCCCCAGGGGGGATTCCTCCTATAATTCACCCCTCCACTTT; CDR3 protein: CASSPRGDSSYNSPLHF
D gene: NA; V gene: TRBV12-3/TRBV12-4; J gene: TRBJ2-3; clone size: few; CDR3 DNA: TGTGCCAGCAGTTTTGGTGTTGCAAGGGGGCAGTATTTT; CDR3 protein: CASSFGVARGQYF
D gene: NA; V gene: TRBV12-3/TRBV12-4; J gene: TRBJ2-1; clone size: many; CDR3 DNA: TGTGCCAGCAGCTTCTCTAGCAATGAGCAGTTCTTC; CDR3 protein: CASSFSSNEQFF
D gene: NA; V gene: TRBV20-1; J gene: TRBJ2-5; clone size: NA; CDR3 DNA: TGCAGTGCTATAACGGGACTCCTGGGCGAGACCCAGTACTTC; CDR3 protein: CSAITGLLGETQYF
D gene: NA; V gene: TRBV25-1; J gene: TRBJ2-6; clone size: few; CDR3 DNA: TGTGCCAGCAGCGAGGGGGACCTCTGGGCCAACGTCCTGACTTTC; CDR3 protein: CASSEGDLWANVLTF
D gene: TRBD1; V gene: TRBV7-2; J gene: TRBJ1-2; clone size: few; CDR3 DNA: TGTGCCAGCAGCCCAAATTTACAGGGGATCAGCTATGGCTACACCTTC; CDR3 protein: CASSPNLQGISYGYTF
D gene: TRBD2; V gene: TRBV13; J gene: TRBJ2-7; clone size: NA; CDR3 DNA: TGTGCCAGCAGCCCTGCTGCGACTAGCGGGAGCATCCCCTACGAGCAGTACTTC; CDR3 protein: CASSPAATSGSIPYEQYF
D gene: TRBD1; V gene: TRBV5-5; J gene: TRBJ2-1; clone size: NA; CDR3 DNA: TGTGCCAGCAGCTTGAAAGGACAGGGTTTGAATGAGCAGTTCTTC; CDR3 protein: CASSLKGQGLNEQFF
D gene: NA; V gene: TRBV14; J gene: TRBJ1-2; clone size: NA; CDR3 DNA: TGTGCCAGCAGCCGTCGGCGGGCCGACTATGGCTACACCTTC; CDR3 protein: CASSRRRADYGYTF
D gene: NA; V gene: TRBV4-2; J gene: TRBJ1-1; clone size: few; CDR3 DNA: TGTGCCAGCAGCCAAGACCCAGCCAACGGGGGCGTTGGGTCGATTACTGAAGCTTTCTTT; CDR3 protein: CASSQDPANGGVGSITEAFF
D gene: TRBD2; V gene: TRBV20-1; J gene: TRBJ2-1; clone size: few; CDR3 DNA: TGCAGTGCTAGGTCGCTAGCGGACTACAATGAGCAGTTCTTC; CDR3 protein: CSARSLADYNEQFF
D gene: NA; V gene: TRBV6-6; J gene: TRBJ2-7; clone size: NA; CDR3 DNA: TGTGCCAGCAGTTCCAGTTCCTCGGGAACCTACGAGCAGTACTTC; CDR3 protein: CASSSSSSGTYEQYF
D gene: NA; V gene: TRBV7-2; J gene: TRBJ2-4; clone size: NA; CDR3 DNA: TGTGCCAGCAGCTTAGCGGGGGGCCTAGCCAAAAACATTCAGTACTTC; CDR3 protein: CASSLAGGLAKNIQYF
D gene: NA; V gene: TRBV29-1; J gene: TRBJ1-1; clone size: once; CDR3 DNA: TGCAGCGTTGAAGACGGGGTGTTGGGTCGGGCTTTCTTT; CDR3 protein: CSVEDGVLGRAFF
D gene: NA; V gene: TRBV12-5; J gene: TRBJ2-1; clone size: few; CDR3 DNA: TGTGCTAGTGCCCCTCGGACTACAGCAAACAATGAGCAGTTCTTC; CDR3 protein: CASAPRTTANNEQFF
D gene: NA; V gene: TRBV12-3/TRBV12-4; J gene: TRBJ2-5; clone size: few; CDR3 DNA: TGTGCCAGCAGTTTGGACAGCGCCCAAGAGACCCAGTACTTC; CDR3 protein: CASSLDSAQETQYF
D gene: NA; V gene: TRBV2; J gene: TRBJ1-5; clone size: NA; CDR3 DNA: TGTGCCAGCAGTGAAGAGGGTTCTTATAGCAATCAGCCCCAGCATTTT; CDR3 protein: CASSEEGSYSNQPQHF
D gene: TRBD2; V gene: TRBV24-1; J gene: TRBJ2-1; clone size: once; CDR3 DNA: TGTGCCACCAGTGATAGTAGCGGGACTGTCAGTGAGCAGTTCTTC; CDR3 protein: CATSDSSGTVSEQFF
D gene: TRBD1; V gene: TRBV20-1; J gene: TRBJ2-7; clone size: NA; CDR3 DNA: TGCAGTGCTGGAGACAGGGGCAGGGCCTACGAGCGGTACTTC; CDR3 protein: CSAGDRGRAYERYF
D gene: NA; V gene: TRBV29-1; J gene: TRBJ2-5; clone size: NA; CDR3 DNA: TGCAGCGTTGTCCACCAGGAGACCCAGTACTTC; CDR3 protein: CSVVHQETQYF
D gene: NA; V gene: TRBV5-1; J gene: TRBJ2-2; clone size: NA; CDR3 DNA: TGCGCCAGCAGCTTGTTACAGACCAAGAACACCGGGGAGCTGTTTTTT; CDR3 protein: CASSLLQTKNTGELFF
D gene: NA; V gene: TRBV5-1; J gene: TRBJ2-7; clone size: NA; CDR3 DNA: TGCGCCAGCAGCTTGGTTGGATTGATCGACGAGCAGTACTTC; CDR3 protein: CASSLVGLIDEQYF
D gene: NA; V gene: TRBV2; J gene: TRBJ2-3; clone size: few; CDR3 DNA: TGTGCCAGCAGTATGGGGGCGGATACGCAGTATTTT; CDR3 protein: CASSMGADTQYF
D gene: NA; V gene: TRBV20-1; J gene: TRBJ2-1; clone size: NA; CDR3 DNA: TGCAGTGCTAGAGGATCCTTAGCGGACCCTAAAAATGAGCAGTTCTTC; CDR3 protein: CSARGSLADPKNEQFF
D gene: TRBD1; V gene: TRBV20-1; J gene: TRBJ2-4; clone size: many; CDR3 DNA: TGCAGTGCCGGACAGGGTTCCAAAAACATTCAGTACTTC; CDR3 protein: CSAGQGSKNIQYF
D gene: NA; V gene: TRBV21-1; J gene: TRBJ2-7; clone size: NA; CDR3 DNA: TGTGCCAGCAGCAAACATGACGGGAGATCGGGCACGGGGATATACGAGCAGTACTTC; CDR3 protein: CASSKHDGRSGTGIYEQYF
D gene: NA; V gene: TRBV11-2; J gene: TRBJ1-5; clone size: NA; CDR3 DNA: TGTGCCAGCAGCTTCCGGCAGTGGGACACAAGAAACTATAGCAATCAGCCCCAGCATTTT; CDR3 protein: CASSFRQWDTRNYSNQPQHF
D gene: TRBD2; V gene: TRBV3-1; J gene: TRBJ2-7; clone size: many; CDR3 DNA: TGTGCCAGCAGCCAAGGGACTAGCGGAGCCTACGAGCAGTACTTC; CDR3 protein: CASSQGTSGAYEQYF
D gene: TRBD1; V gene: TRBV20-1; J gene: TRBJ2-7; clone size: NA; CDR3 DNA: TGCAGTGCCGCTACAGGGGGGAAGTACGAGCAGTACTTC; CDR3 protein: CSAATGGKYEQYF
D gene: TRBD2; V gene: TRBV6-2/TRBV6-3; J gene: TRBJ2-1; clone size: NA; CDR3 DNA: TGTGCCAGCAGTTCTCCTAGCGGGAGTAAGAACAATGAGCAGTTCTTC; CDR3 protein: CASSSPSGSKNNEQFF
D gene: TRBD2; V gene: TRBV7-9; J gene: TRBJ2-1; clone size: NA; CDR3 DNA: TGTGCCAGCAGCTCGGGACTAGTTCTAGAGCAGTTCTTC; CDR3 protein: CASSSGLVLEQFF
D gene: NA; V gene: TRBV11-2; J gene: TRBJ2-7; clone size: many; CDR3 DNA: TGTGCCAGCAGCTTTTTATACGAGCAGTACTTC; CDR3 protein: CASSFLYEQYF
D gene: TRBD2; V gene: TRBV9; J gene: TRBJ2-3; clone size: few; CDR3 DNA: TGTGCCAGCAGCGGGGGCGGGAGTTTCGCAGATACGCAGTATTTT; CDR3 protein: CASSGGGSFADTQYF
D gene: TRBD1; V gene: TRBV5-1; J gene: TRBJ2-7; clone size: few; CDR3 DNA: TGCGCCAGCAGCTTGGGGTTGAGGACAGGGGCTGGCGAGCAGTACTTC; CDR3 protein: CASSLGLRTGAGEQYF
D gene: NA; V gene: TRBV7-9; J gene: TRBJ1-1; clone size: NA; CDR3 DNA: TGTGCCAGCAGCTTACCACCTGACACTGAAGCTTTCTTT; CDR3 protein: CASSLPPDTEAFF
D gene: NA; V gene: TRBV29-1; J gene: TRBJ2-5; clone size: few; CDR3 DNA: TGCAGCGTTGACGACTTGCGGGAGACCCAGTACTTC; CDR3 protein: CSVDDLRETQYF
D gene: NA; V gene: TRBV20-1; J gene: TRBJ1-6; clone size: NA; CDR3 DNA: TGCAGTGCTAGTTCGGGACATTATAATTCACCCCTCCACTTT; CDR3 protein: CSASSGHYNSPLHF
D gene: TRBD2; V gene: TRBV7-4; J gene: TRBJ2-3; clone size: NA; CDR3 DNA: TGTGCCAGCAGCTTAACCCGGACTAGGCGCACAGATACGCAGTATTTT; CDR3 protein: CASSLTRTRRTDTQYF
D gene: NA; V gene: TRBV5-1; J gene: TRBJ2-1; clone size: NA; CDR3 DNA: TGCGCCAGCAGCTTAAGTTTGGGAGCTTACTACAATGAGCAGTTCTTC; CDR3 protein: CASSLSLGAYYNEQFF
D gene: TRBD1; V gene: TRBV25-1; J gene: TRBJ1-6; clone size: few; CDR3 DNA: TGTGCCAGCAGTGAACAGGGGGCGACTTCACCCCTCCACTTT; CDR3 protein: CASSEQGATSPLHF
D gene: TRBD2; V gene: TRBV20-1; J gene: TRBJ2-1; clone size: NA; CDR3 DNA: TGCAGTGCTAGACCGTGGGGAGGGAGGGATTACAATGAGCAGTTCTTC; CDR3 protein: CSARPWGGRDYNEQFF
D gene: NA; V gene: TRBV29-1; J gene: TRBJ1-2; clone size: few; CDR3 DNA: TGCAGCGTTGAGCGCAGTGCGGGCTACACCTTC; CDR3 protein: CSVERSAGYTF
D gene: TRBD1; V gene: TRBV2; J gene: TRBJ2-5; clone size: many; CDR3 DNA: TGTGCCAGTTGGGGACAGACGGAAGAGACCCAGTACTTC; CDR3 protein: CASWGQTEETQYF
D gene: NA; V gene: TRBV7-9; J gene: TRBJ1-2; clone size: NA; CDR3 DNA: TGTGCCAGCAGCTTGAGGGAACAAAACTATGGCTACACCTTC; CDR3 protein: CASSLREQNYGYTF
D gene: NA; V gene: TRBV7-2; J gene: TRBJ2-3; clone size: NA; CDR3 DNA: TGTGCCATCACGGGAGGCACAGATACGCAGTATTTT; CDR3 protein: CAITGGTDTQYF
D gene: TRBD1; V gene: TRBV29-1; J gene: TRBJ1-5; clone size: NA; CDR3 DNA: TGCAGCGTCCAGGGGGATAGCAATCAGCCCCAGCATTTT; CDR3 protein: CSVQGDSNQPQHF
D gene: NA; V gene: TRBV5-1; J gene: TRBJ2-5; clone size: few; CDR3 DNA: TGCGCCAGCAGCTGGGAAGCGGTTCTACAAGAGACCCAGTACTTC; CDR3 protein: CASSWEAVLQETQYF
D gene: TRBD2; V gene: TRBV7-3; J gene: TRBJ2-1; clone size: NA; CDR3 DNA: TGTGCCAGCAGCCGGACTAGTCCCGATGAGCAGTTCTTC; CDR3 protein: CASSRTSPDEQFF
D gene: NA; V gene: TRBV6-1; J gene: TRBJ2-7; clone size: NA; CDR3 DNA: TGTGCCAGCAGCGAGATGGGAGACGCTTCCTACGAGCAGTACTTC; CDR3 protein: CASSEMGDASYEQYF
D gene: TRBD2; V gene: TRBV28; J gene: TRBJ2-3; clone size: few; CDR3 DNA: TGTGCCAGCAGTTCAGCCCCCGGGACTAGCGGGCGTCGTGCGGATACGCAGTATTTT; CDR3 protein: CASSSAPGTSGRRADTQYF